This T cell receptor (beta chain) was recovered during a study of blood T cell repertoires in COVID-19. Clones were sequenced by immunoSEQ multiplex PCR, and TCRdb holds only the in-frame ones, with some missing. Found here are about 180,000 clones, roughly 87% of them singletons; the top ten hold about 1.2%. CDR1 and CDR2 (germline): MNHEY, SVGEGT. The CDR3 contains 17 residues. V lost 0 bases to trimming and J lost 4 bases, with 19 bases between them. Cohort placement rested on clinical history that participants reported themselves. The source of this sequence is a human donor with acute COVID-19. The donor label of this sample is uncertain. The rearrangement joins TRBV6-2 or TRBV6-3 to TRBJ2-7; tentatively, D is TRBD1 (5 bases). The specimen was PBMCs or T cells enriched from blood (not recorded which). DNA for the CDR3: TGTGCCAGCAGTTACTCGACAGTAGAGACATACGAATACGAGCAGTACTTC. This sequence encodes CASSYSTVETYEYEQYF.